The T cell receptor (beta chain) under discussion was sequenced for a study of cytomegalovirus exposure and HLA in healthy donors. This clone turned up a few times. What it binds is unknown. Study results and caveats: There were a few CMV-associated chains whose specificity for CMV antigens was confirmed in vitro.

Everyone who donated was a healthy bone marrow donor. Per the germline V gene, CDR1 is SNHLY and CDR2 is FYNNEI. The CDR3 covers 15 residues. Trimming removed 8 bases from V and 12 bases from J, with 23 bases in between. Both 60 Vbeta primers and 13 Jbeta primers went into the PCR. Produced via immunoSEQ multiplex PCR; TCRdb's table is partial and in-frame only. The sample holds around 140,000 clones; more than 75% are singletons and the top ten take roughly 2.4%. What was sequenced was PBMCs. The TCR sequence derives from a woman under 30 in good health and CMV-seropositive. The V and J genes are TRBV2 and TRBJ1-6; D possibly corresponds to TRBD1 (6 bases). For the CDR3, the DNA is TGTGCCAGCGCAAATACTAACCGGGACAAAAAACCCCTCCACTTT. This gives the protein CASANTNRDKKPLHF.